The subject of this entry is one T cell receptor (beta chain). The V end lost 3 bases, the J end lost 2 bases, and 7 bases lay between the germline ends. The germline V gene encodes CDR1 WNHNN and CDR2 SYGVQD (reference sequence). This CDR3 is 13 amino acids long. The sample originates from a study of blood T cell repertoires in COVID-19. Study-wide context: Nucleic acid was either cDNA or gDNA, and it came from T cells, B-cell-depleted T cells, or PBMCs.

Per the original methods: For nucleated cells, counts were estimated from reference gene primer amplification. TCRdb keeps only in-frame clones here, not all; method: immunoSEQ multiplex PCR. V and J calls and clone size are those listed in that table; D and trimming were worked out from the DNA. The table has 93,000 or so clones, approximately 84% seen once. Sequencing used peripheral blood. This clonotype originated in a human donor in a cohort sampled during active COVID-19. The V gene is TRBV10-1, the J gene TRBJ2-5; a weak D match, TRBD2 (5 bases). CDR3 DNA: TGCGCCAGCAGTGATTGGGAGCAAGAGACCCAGTACTTC. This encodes CASSDWEQETQYF.